A single sample is the source of the 12 T cell receptor beta chains below, sequenced in a study of blood T cell repertoires in COVID-19 (TCRdb year 2020). The library was obtained by the immunoSEQ multiplex PCR assay. TCRdb stores this immuneACCESS table with in-frame sequences only. Part of the clones is absent; in the studies checked, under half of the shortfall reflects unresolved V genes, and no reason is known for the rest. Across this sample there are about 240,000 clones, with about nine tenths seen only once. Just over 2.5% of the sample rests with the top ten. Sequences were obtained from PBMCs or T cells enriched from blood (not recorded which). These receptors were taken from a woman younger than 45 with acute COVID-19.

The chain is built from TRBV24-1 and TRBJ1-2, with D possibly TRBD1 on 5 matching bases. Germline V gives CDR1 KGHDR, CDR2 SFDVKD. V lost 9 bases and J 7 bases, leaving 17 bases between the germline ends. The CDR3 has 13 residues. CDR3 in amino acids: CATSSGGNGGYTF. The CDR3 DNA sequence: TGTGCCACCTCCTCGGGGGGGAATGGTGGCTACACCTTC.

J is TRBJ1-2 and V is TRBV20-1; D ambiguous. CDR1 is DFQATT, CDR2 SNEGSKA, per germline (reference sequence). The length of the CDR3 is 11 residues. Trimming left V 1 base short and J 5 bases short, with 5 bases between. The DNA of the CDR3 is TGCAGTGCTAGAGGCAGATATGGCTACACCTTC. This translates into CSARGRYGYTF.

This clone was seen only a few times. This chain's CDR3 is CASSRTAMNTEAFF. CDR3 nucleotides: TGTGCCAGCAGCCGGACAGCCATGAACACTGAAGCTTTCTTT. The chain has TRBV3-1 (or the pseudogene TRBV3-2) and TRBJ1-1; D possibly corresponds to TRBD1 (6 bases). Germline values: CDR1 LGHDT, CDR2 YNNKEL (reference sequence). The CDR3 covers 14 residues. The germline V and J ends were trimmed by 4 bases and 0 bases, with 9 bases remaining between them.

Here the CDR3 reads CASSSTRGSEDGYTF. CDR3 coding DNA: TGTGCCAGCAGCTCTACCCGTGGCAGTGAGGATGGCTACACCTTC. The chain employs TRBV7-9 and TRBJ1-2; D ambiguous. There are 15 residues in the CDR3. Germline CDR1 and CDR2: SEHNR and FQNEAQ (reference sequence). Trimming took 4 bases from V and 6 from J, leaving 18 bases between them.

The rearrangement joins TRBV2 to TRBJ1-4, with a weak D call TRBD1 (5 bases). There are 14 residues in the CDR3. The V end lost 6 bases, the J end lost 6 bases, and 14 bases lay between the germline ends. Germline CDR1 is SNHLY and CDR2 is FYNNEI. DNA of the CDR3: TGTGCCAGCAGAGTAGACAGTTCTGATGAAAAACTGTTTTTT. Translation: CASRVDSSDEKLFF.

The CDR3 spells CASSLSTGGASTEAFF. The CDR3 nucleotides are TGTGCCAGCAGCTTAAGTACAGGGGGCGCCAGTACTGAAGCTTTCTTT. This chain links TRBV7-2 with TRBJ1-1; 9 bases are a match to TRBD1. This CDR3 spans 16 amino acids. V lost 2 bases and J lost 5; bases outside the gene matches: 9. Germline V lookup: CDR1 SGHTA, CDR2 FQGNSA.

V is TRBV6-5 and J is TRBJ1-2, with TRBD1 matching over 7 bases. V lost 6 bases and J lost 7; bases outside the gene matches: 2. This CDR3 has 11 residues. The V gene's germline CDR1 is MNHEY and CDR2 SVGAGI. The CDR3, as DNA: TGTGCCAGCAGGAGGGACAGTGGCTACACCTTC. It specifies CASRRDSGYTF.

This rearrangement joins TRBV3-1 (or the pseudogene TRBV3-2) to TRBJ1-1; 8 bases are a match to TRBD1. Germline V CDR1 and CDR2: LGHDT, YNNKEL (reference sequence). With 4 bases clipped from V and 1 base from J, the junction kept 8 bases outside the gene matches. This CDR3 spans 16 amino acids. The CDR3, as DNA: TGTGCCAGCAGCCCAACCGGGACAGGCGGGAACACTGAAGCTTTCTTT. Translating gives CASSPTGTGGNTEAFF.

The rearrangement joins TRBV7-2 to TRBJ2-1; the match to TRBD2 covers 8 bases. The V gene end was trimmed by 3 bases and the J gene end by 12 bases; junction bases not matched to a gene: 10. Germline lookup yields CDR1 SGHTA and CDR2 FQGNSA. The length of the CDR3 is 14 residues. The CDR3 protein is CASSLGLVAVRQFF. In DNA form, the CDR3 reads TGTGCCAGCAGCTTGGGACTAGTAGCGGTTCGGCAGTTCTTC. The variable domain in full, completed from reference TRBV7-2 and TRBJ2-1, reads GAGVSQSPSNKVTEKGKDVELRCDPISGHTALYWYRQSLGQGLEFLIYFQGNSAPDKSGLPSDRFSAERTGGSVSTLTIQRTQQEDSAVYLCASSLGLVAVRQFFGPGTRLTVL.

The genes are TRBV19 and TRBJ1-5; D may be TRBD1 (6 bases). The CDR3 is made up of 19 amino acids. The germline CDR1 and CDR2 sequences are LNHDA and SQIVND (reference sequence). Trimming removed 3 bases at V and 1 base at J, with 22 bases between. As DNA, the CDR3 is TGTGCCAGTAGTATTATAGGGACACTTAATTCGAGAAGCAATCAGCCCCAGCATTTT. It translates to CASSIIGTLNSRSNQPQHF.

The chain employs TRBV11-2 and TRBJ2-6; TRBD1 matches 7 bases. Germline values: CDR1 SGHAT, CDR2 FQNNGV. The CDR3 is 17 amino acids. J lost 3 bases, V lost 3 bases, and 8 bases had no gene match. CDR3 sequence reads: CASSFLTGLSGANVLTF. CDR3 nucleotide sequence: TGTGCCAGCAGCTTTTTGACAGGGCTTAGTGGGGCCAACGTCCTGACTTTC.

This rearrangement joins TRBV7-2 to TRBJ1-3; 9 positions agree with TRBD1. Germline V lookup: CDR1 SGHTA, CDR2 FQGNSA. Trimming at V came to 5 bases and at J to 5 bases, leaving 13 bases not matched to a gene. The CDR3 runs 17 residues. Here the CDR3 reads CASSVRRLGQGRNTIYF. The CDR3 region has the DNA TGTGCCAGCAGCGTTCGCCGTCTTGGACAGGGGAGAAACACCATATATTTT.